One and the same sample provided the 20 T cell receptor beta chains below, sequenced in a study of T cells in narcolepsy. Generated by immunoSEQ multiplex PCR, the TCRdb table keeps only in-frame clones and is missing some. The sample includes tens of thousands of clones, roughly 85% of them seen just once. Sequencing used CD45RA- memory CD4+ T cells from PBMCs. These receptors were taken from a human donor with narcolepsy.

This chain uses TRBV14 with TRBJ1-3, with D unresolved. V lost 6 bases to trimming and J lost 0 bases, with 9 bases between them. Germline CDR1 and CDR2: SGHDN and FVKESK. The CDR3 consists of 14 residues. The CDR3 nucleotides read TGTGCCAGCAGTCGAGAATCCTCTGGAAACACCATATATTTT. The encoded protein is CASSRESSGNTIYF. Together with reference TRBV14 and TRBJ1-3, the CDR3 gives the full variable domain: EAGVTQFPSHSVIEKGQTVTLRCDPISGHDNLYWYRRVMGKEIKFLLHFVKESKQDESGMPNNRFLAERTGGTYSTLKVQPAELEDSGVYFCASSRESSGNTIYFGEGSWLTVV.

V and J are TRBV18 and TRBJ2-7; a weak D match, TRBD2 (6 bases). The CDR3 has 15 amino acids. Germline CDR1 and CDR2: KGHSH and LQKENI. The V gene lost 3 bases and the J gene lost 3 bases, with 15 bases spanning the gap. DNA of the CDR3: TGTGCCAGCTCACCCAATAGCGGAGCTGACTACGAGCAGTACTTC. Encoded protein: CASSPNSGADYEQYF.

This clone was found a few times. This sequence joins TRBV6-1 and TRBJ2-1; 10 nucleotides line up with TRBD2. The V segment lost 2 bases and the J segment 7 bases; nucleotides outside the gene matches: 14. The V gene's germline CDR1 is MNHNS and CDR2 SASEGT. The CDR3 contains 18 residues. The CDR3 nucleotides are TGTGCCAGCAGTGAATGGAAGCGGGAGGGCCAAAGGGTGAATGAGCAGTTCTTC. It specifies CASSEWKREGQRVNEQFF.

This rearrangement joins TRBV5-4 to TRBJ2-1; 7 bases are shared with TRBD2. Germline V CDR1 and CDR2: SGHNT, YYREEE (reference sequence). After removal of 3 bases from V and 0 bases from J, the junction contained 3 bases not matched to a gene. CDR3 length equals 15 residues. The CDR3 spells CASSSAGPSYNEQFF. CDR3 coding DNA: TGTGCCAGCAGCTCAGCGGGACCCTCCTACAATGAGCAGTTCTTC.

This clone appeared once. This chain joins TRBV5-4 and TRBJ1-1; D is ambiguous. The V and J ends lost 6 bases and 7 bases respectively, with 10 bases between them. In germline, CDR1 is SGHNT, CDR2 YYREEE (reference sequence). The CDR3 has 11 amino acids. The CDR3 DNA reads as TGTGCCAGCATCCGCGGTGTTGAAGCTTTCTTT. Translation gives CASIRGVEAFF.

The chain carries TRBV5-4 and TRBJ2-7, with TRBD2 matching over 7 bases. Germline trimming cut 0 bases from V and 7 bases from J; bases unmatched to any gene: 4. This CDR3 is built from 13 residues. Germline V gene lookup returns CDR1 SGHNT and CDR2 YYREEE (reference sequence). The CDR3 is CASSLELASEQYF. Written as DNA, the CDR3 is TGTGCCAGCAGCTTGGAACTAGCGTCTGAGCAGTACTTC.

The chain combines TRBV29-1 with TRBJ2-2; the D gene is possibly TRBD2 (6 bases). From germline, CDR1 is SQVTM and CDR2 ANQGSEA. Between the trimmed V and J ends, which lost 6 bases and 9 bases, there was a span of 14 bases. This CDR3 contains 12 residues. The CDR3 DNA sequence: TGCAGCGTGAAATGGGGGGATAGGGAGCTGTTTTTT. Amino acid sequence: CSVKWGDRELFF.

J is TRBJ1-2 and V is TRBV6-5, with 9 bases aligning to TRBD1. This CDR3 has 15 residues. V shed 10 bases, J shed 2 bases, and the junction held 11 bases outside the gene matches. Looked up from germline, CDR1 is MNHEY and CDR2 is SVGAGI. The CDR3 reads CATARGQGTNYGYTF. CDR3 nucleotides: TGTGCCACCGCGAGGGGACAGGGAACGAACTATGGCTACACCTTC.

CDR3 nucleotides: TGCGCCAGCAGCCCCAACTATAGCTCCTACGAGCAGTACTTC. Translated, it gives CASSPNYSSYEQYF. The chain employs TRBV5-1 and TRBJ2-7; the D is unclear. The germline V and J ends were trimmed by 4 bases and 0 bases, with 11 bases remaining between them. The CDR3 is 14 amino acids. The V gene's germline CDR1 is SGHRS and CDR2 YFSETQ.

This CDR3 reads CASSAHPGVGPYEQYF. The CDR3 DNA reads as TGTGCCAGCAGCGCTCACCCGGGAGTCGGCCCCTACGAGCAGTACTTC. This rearrangement joins TRBV9 to TRBJ2-7; maybe TRBD2 (6 bases). Per the germline V gene, CDR1 is SGDLS and CDR2 is YYNGEE. V shed 3 bases and J shed 2 bases, with 18 bases lying between them. The CDR3 is 16 amino acids. Full variable domain (outside the CDR3, taken from reference TRBV9 and TRBJ2-7): DSGVTQTPKHLITATGQRVTLRCSPRSGDLSVYWYQQSLDQGLQFLIQYYNGEERAKGNILERFSAQQFPDLHSELNLSSLELGDSALYFCASSAHPGVGPYEQYFGPGTRLTVT.

The genes are TRBV11-2 and TRBJ2-5, with D hard to call. With the DNA end fitting TRBJ2-7 better, the J assignment may be wrong. The germline CDR1 and CDR2 sequences are SGHAT and FQNNGV. The CDR3 has 12 residues. For the CDR3, the DNA is TGTGCCAGCAGCTTCACAGCCTACGAGCAGTACTTC. It yields the protein CASSFTAYEQYF.

The CDR3 loop reads CASTAAGGIGTEAFF. For the CDR3, the DNA is TGTGCCAGTACCGCAGCCGGGGGTATAGGGACTGAAGCTTTCTTT. V gene TRBV19 combines with J gene TRBJ1-1; D may be TRBD1 (5 bases). The CDR3 has 15 residues. The V and J ends lost 7 bases and 5 bases respectively, with 20 bases between them. The germline gives CDR1 LNHDA, CDR2 SQIVND (reference sequence).

V is TRBV6-5 and J is TRBJ2-3, with 11 bases lining up with TRBD2. The CDR3 loop spans 14 amino acids. V lost 6 bases, J lost 6 bases, and 5 bases stayed unmatched. Germline values: CDR1 MNHEY, CDR2 SVGAGI. Written as DNA, the CDR3 is TGTGCCAGCAGCGCTAGCGGGAGGTTCGATACGCAGTATTTT. Translation gives CASSASGRFDTQYF.

The chain employs TRBV7-8 and TRBJ1-1, with TRBD1 matching 8 bases. This CDR3 is 14 amino acids long. From germline, CDR1 is SGHVS and CDR2 FQNEAQ. The trim removed 4 bases at V and 5 bases at J, leaving 6 bases unmatched. CDR3 DNA sequence: TGTGCCAGCAGCTGGGACAGGCTGGGGACTGAAGCTTTCTTT. Its translation is CASSWDRLGTEAFF.

CDR3 protein: CASRKTGTYEQYF. For the CDR3, the DNA is TGTGCCAGCAGGAAGACAGGTACCTACGAGCAGTACTTC. The rearrangement uses TRBV28 and TRBJ2-7; a possible D gene is TRBD1 (6 bases). Trimming removed 6 bases from V and 2 bases from J, with 11 bases in between. This CDR3 has 13 residues. CDR1 is MDHEN, CDR2 SYDVKM, per germline.

The chain has TRBV4-2 and TRBJ1-1, with TRBD1 identical over 12 bases. The CDR3 contains 17 residues. Germline CDR1 and CDR2: LGHNA and YNFKEQ. J lost 5 bases, V lost 1 base, and 8 bases had no gene match. CDR3 sequence (DNA): TGTGCCAGCAGCCAAGGGGACAGGGGGCAAAGTAGGACTGAAGCTTTCTTT. It specifies CASSQGDRGQSRTEAFF.

V is TRBV5-1 and J is TRBJ2-1, with D uncertain. This CDR3 is built from 14 residues. The germline gives CDR1 SGHRS, CDR2 YFSETQ. With 4 bases removed from V and 3 bases from J, the gap between germline ends came to 11 bases. The CDR3 here is CASSRSESYNEQFF. In DNA, the CDR3 is TGCGCCAGCAGCCGTTCGGAGAGCTACAATGAGCAGTTCTTC.

This chain uses TRBV5-1 with TRBJ1-5; a possible D gene is TRBD1 (5 bases). The V end lost 1 base, the J end lost 6 bases, and 17 bases lay between the germline ends. The germline V gene has CDR1 SGHRS and CDR2 YFSETQ. The CDR3 extends over 16 amino acids. CDR3 in amino acids: CASSLSGQGVGQPQHF. The CDR3 DNA sequence: TGCGCCAGCAGCTTGTCCGGGCAGGGTGTCGGTCAGCCCCAGCATTTT.

The genes are TRBV6-5 and TRBJ1-2, with D possibly being TRBD1 (6 bases). V was shortened by 5 bases and J by 2 bases, with 15 bases between the two germline ends. This CDR3 has 15 amino acids. Germline CDR1 reads MNHEY; CDR2 reads SVGAGI. The CDR3: CASSRLRGVNYGYTF. The DNA of the CDR3 is TGTGCCAGCAGTCGACTCAGGGGAGTAAACTATGGCTACACCTTC.

This clone was counted once. This chain joins TRBV18 and TRBJ2-7; D is possibly TRBD2 (6 bases). Per germline, CDR1 KGHSH and CDR2 LQKENI. The CDR3 covers 15 residues. Trimming pared 3 bases from V and 6 bases from J, leaving 18 bases between. The CDR3 loop reads CASSPGVGGAGEQYF. Here the CDR3 DNA reads TGTGCCAGCTCACCGGGGGTAGGCGGAGCGGGCGAGCAGTACTTC.